The 8 T cell receptor beta chains below come from one sample, sequenced in a study of shared clonotypes between healthy human individuals. Sequencing was performed with immunoSEQ multiplex PCR; in TCRdb, only in-frame clones are kept and a portion is missing. The repertoire has over a million clones, around 97% of them found once; the top ten carry roughly 1.1%. The sample consisted of naive CD4+ T cells sorted from blood. Subset defined: CD45RA+ positively selected. These receptors all come from a young man in good health.

The V and J genes are TRBV9 and TRBJ2-2; TRBD2 matches at 7 bases. Germline trimming cut 0 bases from V and 1 base from J; bases unmatched to any gene: 3. This CDR3 has 16 amino acids. Germline V gene data show CDR1 as SGDLS and CDR2 as YYNGEE. CDR3 coding DNA: TGTGCCAGCAGCGTAGATCAGCGGGAGAACACCGGGGAGCTGTTTTTT. Translation gives CASSVDQRENTGELFF.

The CDR3 here is CAIGQTTLGEQYF. CDR3 nucleotides: TGTGCCATTGGACAGACCACTTTGGGCGAGCAGTACTTC. The rearrangement joins TRBV6-5 to TRBJ2-7, with D tentatively TRBD1 (6 bases). Germline V lookup: CDR1 MNHEY, CDR2 SVGAGI. The CDR3 length is 13 residues. V lost 10 bases to trimming and J lost 6 bases, with 19 bases between them.

The rearrangement links TRBV5-1 to TRBJ2-3, with D unclear. The CDR3 is made up of 14 amino acids. V lost 2 bases, J lost 2 bases, and 9 bases lay in between. Germline lookup yields CDR1 SGHRS and CDR2 YFSETQ. The CDR3 region is CASSFPETTDTQYF. The CDR3 DNA follows: TGCGCCAGCAGCTTTCCAGAGACCACAGATACGCAGTATTTT.

The chain employs TRBV19 and TRBJ2-1, with D possibly being TRBD2 (6 bases). This CDR3 is built from 15 residues. Trimming removed 8 bases from V and 6 bases from J, with 20 bases in between. Germline CDR1 and CDR2: LNHDA and SQIVND (reference sequence). The CDR3 sequence: CASGRDGRTFNEQFF. The CDR3 DNA is TGTGCCAGTGGCCGGGACGGGAGAACCTTCAATGAGCAGTTCTTC.

The rearrangement joins TRBV6-1 to TRBJ2-2; 7 bases line up with TRBD1. The CDR3 is 15 residues long. J gave up 5 bases and V 4 bases, and 7 bases lay outside the gene matches. Germline V lookup: CDR1 MNHNS, CDR2 SASEGT. In DNA, the CDR3 is TGTGCCAGCAGTGCATTGACAGGGCGGACCGGGGAGCTGTTTTTT. Protein product: CASSALTGRTGELFF.

The V call is TRBV2, the J call TRBJ2-1; 12 bases agree with TRBD1. The CDR3 contains 15 residues. The V and J ends lost 5 bases and 8 bases, in that order; junction bases with no gene match: 7. Germline lookup yields CDR1 SNHLY and CDR2 FYNNEI. The CDR3 protein is CASSPGTGGPYEQFF. CDR3 nucleotides: TGTGCCAGCAGTCCCGGGACAGGGGGCCCTTATGAGCAGTTCTTC. Based on the CDR3 plus reference TRBV2 and TRBJ2-1, the full variable domain is EPEVTQTPSHQVTQMGQEVILRCVPISNHLYFYWYRQILGQKVEFLVSFYNNEISEKSEIFDDQFSVERPDGSNFTLKIRSTKLEDSAMYFCASSPGTGGPYEQFFGPGTRLTVL.

V and J are TRBV5-1 and TRBJ2-2, with D uncertain. CDR3 length equals 14 residues. V was cut by 0 bases and J by 7 bases, with 10 bases left in between. Germline CDR1 and CDR2: SGHRS and YFSETQ. As DNA, the CDR3 is TGCGCCAGCAGCTTGGTTCGGTATGGCGGGGAGCTGTTTTTT. It yields the protein CASSLVRYGGELFF.

This chain connects TRBV27 to TRBJ1-5; 9 bases map to TRBD1. Losses at the gene ends were 5 bases for V and 0 bases for J; bases not matched to a gene: 5. The germline V gene has CDR1 MNHEY and CDR2 SMNVEV (reference sequence). The CDR3 length is 16 residues. In nucleotides, the CDR3 is TGTGCCAGCAGTCCGCGGGACAGGGTTAGCAATCAGCCCCAGCATTTT. It specifies CASSPRDRVSNQPQHF.